The rows below give T cell receptor beta chains drawn from one sample of a study of blood T cell repertoires in COVID-19. Libraries were prepared by immunoSEQ multiplex PCR; TCRdb keeps only in-frame clonotypes and omits some of them. The sample carries 43,000 or so clones, roughly 90% recorded once. The sample comprised peripheral blood. The receptors stem from a man aged 60 to 75 with active COVID-19. Each CDR3 is given with its conserved first and last residue. The D gene is left open where the match is weak. Size is omitted from some rows. Given values are once, few, many or a class for expanded clones.

j_gene,abundance,v_gene,d_gene,CDR3nt,CDR3aa
TRBJ2-2,NA,TRBV9,NA,TGTGCCAGCAGCCCGAGGGGAGGGGGGAACACCGGGGAGCTGTTTTTT,CASSPRGGGNTGELFF
TRBJ1-2,once,TRBV2,NA,TGTGCCGGAAGGACCGGGGAACCCGCTGGCTACACCTTC,CAGRTGEPAGYTF
TRBJ1-5,NA,TRBV19,NA,TGTGCCAGTAGTAGCTTCGGCAGGGTACACCAGCCCCAGCATTTT,CASSSFGRVHQPQHF
TRBJ2-1,NA,TRBV11-3,TRBD1,TGTGCCAGCAGCTCCCGGGACAGGGGTGGCGATGAGCAGTTCTTC,CASSSRDRGGDEQFF
TRBJ2-2,once,TRBV24-1,NA,TGTGCCACCAGTGATCCTTCGGCGGGGGCCTACACCGGGGAGCTGTTTTTT,CATSDPSAGAYTGELFF
TRBJ2-7,NA,TRBV27,TRBD1,TGTGCCAGCAGTCCATCCGGGACAGTCCTCTACGAGCAGTACTTC,CASSPSGTVLYEQYF
TRBJ1-4,once,TRBV4-1,NA,TGCGCCAGCAGCCCGCCCCGGGAGTTTGCAACTAATGAAAAACTGTTTTTT,CASSPPREFATNEKLFF
TRBJ1-5,NA,TRBV18,NA,TGTGCCAGCTCACCGGACGGGATCAATCAGCCCCAGCATTTT,CASSPDGINQPQHF
TRBJ2-3,NA,TRBV5-6,TRBD2,TGTGCCAGCAGCGAAGGACTAGCGGGAACAGATACGCAGTATTTT,CASSEGLAGTDTQYF
TRBJ1-5,NA,TRBV28,NA,TGTGCCAGCAGTCACGTGGAAGGGGCGGGCAATCAGCCCCAGCATTTT,CASSHVEGAGNQPQHF
TRBJ2-7,NA,TRBV4-3,TRBD2,TGCGCCAGCAGCCAAGAATTAGCGGGGAGCGAGCAGTACTTC,CASSQELAGSEQYF
TRBJ2-7,NA,TRBV11-2,TRBD2,TGTGCCAGCAGAAACCCCGGGACTAGCGGTACCTACGAGCAGTACTTC,CASRNPGTSGTYEQYF
TRBJ1-1,NA,TRBV25-1,NA,TGTGCCAGCAGTGAACAGGGGCTCACTGAAGCTTTCTTT,CASSEQGLTEAFF
TRBJ1-3,NA,TRBV7-9,NA,TGTGCCAGCAGCCCGGACATCTCTGGAAACACCATATATTTT,CASSPDISGNTIYF
TRBJ2-3,NA,TRBV5-1,NA,TGCGCCAGCAGAATCGACAGCGATAATACCCTAGATACGCAGTATTTT,CASRIDSDNTLDTQYF
TRBJ2-5,NA,TRBV5-4,TRBD2,TGTGCCAGGGACCAAATGACTAGCGGGAGTACTGAGACCCAGTACTTC,CARDQMTSGSTETQYF
TRBJ1-5,NA,TRBV6-2/TRBV6-3,NA,TGTGCCAGCAGTTACTCGGTTAGTGCTCAGCCCCAGCATTTT,CASSYSVSAQPQHF
TRBJ2-5,NA,TRBV7-9,NA,TGTGCCAGCAGCTTAGTGGTAGGGGGAGAGACCCAGTACTTC,CASSLVVGGETQYF
TRBJ2-7,NA,TRBV19,NA,TGTGCCAGTAGTCCAAGACAGGACTACGAGCAGTACTTC,CASSPRQDYEQYF
TRBJ2-7,NA,TRBV6-6,TRBD1,TGTGCCAGCAGTTACGACAGGGCCTACGAGCAGTACTTC,CASSYDRAYEQYF
TRBJ1-2,NA,TRBV3-1/TRBV3-2,NA,TGTGCCAGCAGCCAAGGGGGGGATGGCTACACCTTC,CASSQGGDGYTF
TRBJ2-6,NA,TRBV7-2,NA,TGTGCCAGCAGCTTAGTGAGTTCCGGGGCCAACGTCCTGACTTTC,CASSLVSSGANVLTF
TRBJ2-1,NA,TRBV6-1,TRBD2,TGTGCCAGCAGTGAAGCGTATGACGGGGGGGCGGAGCAGTTCTTC,CASSEAYDGGAEQFF
TRBJ1-1,medium-sized,TRBV19,NA,TGTGCCACTGACGACGGGGGGGTTACTGAAGCTTTCTTT,CATDDGGVTEAFF
TRBJ2-1,NA,TRBV6-5,TRBD1,TGTGCCAGCAGGACAGGGGGCGCGGAAGACAATGAGCAGTTCTTC,CASRTGGAEDNEQFF
TRBJ2-7,NA,TRBV27,TRBD2,TGTGCCAGCAGTTTAATGAGGAGTAGCGGGAGGTTCAGCTCCTACGAGCAGTACTTC,CASSLMRSSGRFSSYEQYF
TRBJ2-5,NA,TRBV4-2,TRBD2,TGTGCCAGCAGCCAAGGCCAGCGGGGGAGTTTTCGGGAGACCCAGTACTTC,CASSQGQRGSFRETQYF
TRBJ2-7,NA,TRBV24-1,TRBD1,TGTGCCACCAGTGCCTCCCGGGACAGCAGACCCTACGAGCAGTACTTC,CATSASRDSRPYEQYF
TRBJ1-5,NA,TRBV30,NA,TGTGCCTGGGCCGGGAACAGATGGCAGCCCCAGCATTTT,CAWAGNRWQPQHF
TRBJ2-2,NA,TRBV9,TRBD2,TGTGCCAGCAGCGAAAGTTCTAGCGGGGGGATTACCGGGGAGCTGTTTTTT,CASSESSSGGITGELFF
TRBJ1-2,NA,TRBV19,TRBD1,TGTGCCAGTAGTCCAGCTGGGGGACAGGGGTCCCGAGGCTACACCTTC,CASSPAGGQGSRGYTF
TRBJ2-3,NA,TRBV11-3,NA,TGTGCCAGCAGCTTAGGGGCGGGGGCTCGAAGCACAGATACGCAGTATTTT,CASSLGAGARSTDTQYF
TRBJ1-1,NA,TRBV28,TRBD1,TGTGCCAGCAGTGCGACAGGGCTTACTGAAGCTTTCTTT,CASSATGLTEAFF
TRBJ2-7,NA,TRBV18,TRBD1,TGTGCCAGCTCACCAAGGACAGGGATCTTGGAGCAGTACTTC,CASSPRTGILEQYF
TRBJ1-2,NA,TRBV6-6,NA,TGTGCCAGCAGTTCGACAGTTAACTATGGCTACACCTTC,CASSSTVNYGYTF
TRBJ2-7,NA,TRBV29-1,NA,TGCAGCGGTGGACAGCCTGGAGTGGACGAGCAGTACTTC,CSGGQPGVDEQYF
TRBJ1-2,NA,TRBV3-1/TRBV3-2,NA,TGTGCCAGCAGCCATCGGACACCGAACTATGGCTACACCTTC,CASSHRTPNYGYTF
TRBJ2-7,NA,TRBV5-4,TRBD2,TGTGCCAGCAGCCCTCGGACTAGCGGGAGGTACGAGCAGTACTTC,CASSPRTSGRYEQYF
TRBJ1-2,NA,TRBV19,NA,TGTGCCAGTAGTACCCAGGGTATTTCGATGAGTGGCTACACCTTC,CASSTQGISMSGYTF
TRBJ1-5,NA,TRBV19,TRBD1,TGTGCCAGTAGTATCGACAGGGATCAGCCCCAGCATTTT,CASSIDRDQPQHF
TRBJ1-2,NA,TRBV11-2,NA,TGTGCCAGCAGCTTAGAGGGGCCGTATGGCTACACCTTC,CASSLEGPYGYTF
TRBJ2-1,once,TRBV5-1,TRBD1,TGCGCCAGCAGCCCCGGGACAGGGGCTGGGAATGAGCAGTTCTTC,CASSPGTGAGNEQFF
TRBJ1-2,NA,TRBV6-5,TRBD1,TGTGCCAGCAGCCACGACGGGACAGGGAACTATGGCTACACCTTC,CASSHDGTGNYGYTF
TRBJ2-2,once,TRBV9,TRBD2,TGTGCCAGCAGCGTGTTAGGCTCCGGGACTAGCTCGAACACCGGGGAGCTGTTTTTT,CASSVLGSGTSSNTGELFF
TRBJ1-2,NA,TRBV5-1,TRBD1,TGCGCCAGCAGCCTCCGACAGGGCCTCTATGGCTACACCTTC,CASSLRQGLYGYTF
TRBJ2-1,NA,TRBV5-1,TRBD2,TGCGCCAGCAGCTGGGGCCGAGGACTAGCGGGAGGTTCCTACAATGAGCAGTTCTTC,CASSWGRGLAGGSYNEQFF
TRBJ2-6,NA,TRBV27,NA,TGTGCCAGCAGTTTATCCCGGACAGCTGGGGCCAACGTCCTGACTTTC,CASSLSRTAGANVLTF
TRBJ1-1,NA,TRBV4-3,NA,TGCGCCAGCAGCCAGATTTTAGGACAGAAGAACACTGAAGCTTTCTTT,CASSQILGQKNTEAFF
TRBJ2-1,NA,TRBV30,TRBD2,TGTGCCTGGAGAGCGGGAGGGGGGAATGAGCAGTTCTTC,CAWRAGGGNEQFF
TRBJ2-1,NA,TRBV9,NA,TGTGCCAGCAGCGTGAGATGGGAGCGCAATGAGCAGTTCTTC,CASSVRWERNEQFF